This T cell receptor (beta chain) was captured by sequencing in a study of vaccination effects on CD4 cells after COVID-19. General study points: Marked clonal contraction was seen in infection- and vaccine-induced clones late after vaccination.

The J segment lost 7 bases and the V segment lost 1 base, leaving 10 bases of the junction unmatched. This CDR3 region has 16 residues. Germline loops: CDR1 LNHNV, CDR2 YYDKDF (reference sequence). Before sequencing, viral peptide pools were used by the ViraFEST assay to expand antigen-specific CD4+ T cells. CD4+ T cell isolation took place after approximately ten days of culture. The participants, recipients of two vaccine doses, got either BNT162b2 or mRNA-1273. Supplemented with 8.5 to 10 IU/ml IL-2 and around 10 ug/ml peptides, more than 1.5 million PBMC per well were kept in culture. Both day 3 and day 7 saw half the medium replaced with IL-2 medium. The repertoire was sequenced with immunoSEQ multiplex PCR; TCRdb's copy has only in-frame clones and lacks some. The table records around 67,000 clones, approximately 82% of them present only once. On this clone itself: Its antigen is as yet unknown.

The sample in question was CD4+ T cells from PBMCs cultured with HCoV-229E spike peptides, obtained after COVID-19 vaccination. This receptor was identified in a human donor who received a COVID-19 vaccine. V usage is TRBV15 and J usage is TRBJ1-5, with 7 bases aligning to TRBD1. CDR3 protein: CATSRGSGGGRQPQHF. CDR3 DNA: TGTGCCACCAGCAGAGGGAGTGGAGGGGGCCGGCAGCCCCAGCATTTT.